This TCR beta chain was documented in a study of siplizumab effects on memory and regulatory T cells. Comments on this clone: Its antigen is currently unknown.

The table came from immunoSEQ multiplex PCR; TCRdb's copy has only in-frame clones and leaves some out. The repertoire has some 81,000 clones, about 95% of them found once; the top ten carry around a sixth. Study results and limitations: A naive or memory phenotype could not be assigned to roughly 75-97% of the proliferating CD4+ or CD8+ clones. Naive T cells looked more diverse than memory cells, and they looked like major contributors to the alloresponse.

This CDR3 region has 15 residues. V was shortened by 5 bases and J by 4 bases, with 18 bases between the two germline ends. CDR1 and CDR2 from the germline V gene are MNHEY and SMNVEV (reference sequence). The source of this sequence is a human donor in good health. What was sequenced was CD8+ T cells sorted from blood. V is TRBV27 and J is TRBJ2-7; D may correspond to TRBD1 or TRBD2 (5 bases each). The CDR3 DNA follows: TGTGCCAGCAGTCCCGGGACGGAAAAGAGATACGAGCAGTACTTC. It codes for CASSPGTEKRYEQYF.